This is a list of T cell receptor beta chains from one sample in a study of glioma-infiltrating T cells. TCRdb reanalysed the multiplex PCR reads using MiXCR and keeps one entry per CDR3 protein. The sample consists of about 140,000 distinct CDR3 sequences, about two fifths of them appearing once. Sequencing used glioma tissue, nonneoplastic brain tissue, or PBMCs (not recorded which). Receptor source: a human donor with low-grade glioma or glioblastoma, undergoing nonglioma brain surgery, or in good health (not recorded which). Each CDR3 is given with its conserved first and last residue. The D gene is left open where the match is weak. For some rows the clone size is stated as once, few or many, or as a class when expanded; others skip it.

TRBV27	NA	TRBD1	13	TRBJ2-7	TGTGCCAGCAGTTCTAGGACAGGGGGTGAGCAGTACTTC	CASSSRTGGEQYF
TRBV7-9	many	NA	15	TRBJ2-5	TGTGCCAGCAGCGGTGATCTAGCACGGGGAGAGACCCAGTACTTC	CASSGDLARGETQYF
TRBV6-5	NA	NA	11	TRBJ1-1	TGTGCCAGCAGTTACTGGACTGAAGCTTTCTTT	CASSYWTEAFF
TRBV7-6	NA	NA	13	TRBJ2-3	TGTGCCAGCAGCTTAGGGTCAGCAGATACGCAGTATTTT	CASSLGSADTQYF
TRBV6-6	few	NA	14	TRBJ2-1	TGTGCCAGCAGTTACGGGACATACAACAATGAGCAGTTCTTC	CASSYGTYNNEQFF
TRBV18	few	NA	17	TRBJ1-2	TGTGCCAGCTCACCTCCGGGACACTCATCACTCAACTATGGCTACACCTTC	CASSPPGHSSLNYGYTF
TRBV27	NA	TRBD1	16	TRBJ1-1	TGTGCCAGCTCAAGTTCCGTGACAGGGTTTGGCACTGAAGCTTTCTTT	CASSSSVTGFGTEAFF
TRBV7-6	NA	NA	12	TRBJ2-5	TGTGCCAGCGGGGGACCCCAAGAGACCCAGTACTTC	CASGGPQETQYF
TRBV7-2	few	TRBD1	14	TRBJ1-6	TGTGCCAGCAGCCCGGGACAGACCAATTCACCCCTCCACTTT	CASSPGQTNSPLHF
TRBV12-3/TRBV12-4	NA	NA	11	TRBJ2-7	TGTGCCAGCAGCCCAAACTACGAGCAGTACTTC	CASSPNYEQYF
TRBV7-6	few	NA	15	TRBJ2-1	TGTGCCAGCAGCTCAACCCCTAGCGCCTACAATGAGCAGTTCTTC	CASSSTPSAYNEQFF
TRBV6-2/TRBV6-3	NA	NA	15	TRBJ2-2	TGTGCCAGCAGTTACGGGGCAGCGAACACCGGGGAGCTGTTTTTT	CASSYGAANTGELFF
TRBV7-2	NA	NA	14	TRBJ1-1	TGTGCCAGCAGCTTATATGGAGCTCGGACTGAAGCTTTCTTT	CASSLYGARTEAFF
TRBV28	once	TRBD2	16	TRBJ2-3	TGTGCCAGCAGTTTAAGTTGGCGGGGGGGGGCAGATACGCAGTATTTT	CASSLSWRGGADTQYF
TRBV2	few	NA	10	TRBJ1-1	TGTGCCAGCGGCGGAATTGAAGCTTTCTTT	CASGGIEAFF
TRBV27	medium-sized	NA	12	TRBJ1-1	TGTGCCAGCAGTTCGGGAAACACTGAAGCTTTCTTT	CASSSGNTEAFF
TRBV25-1	few	NA	14	TRBJ1-6	TGTGCCAGCAGTGGGGGACAAAATAATTCACCCCTCCACTTT	CASSGGQNNSPLHF
TRBV6-1	NA	NA	16	TRBJ2-3	TGTGCCACCCGGCGGCGGGGAGGATTCAACACAGATACGCAGTATTTT	CATRRRGGFNTDTQYF
TRBV12-3/TRBV12-4	NA	NA	13	TRBJ1-1	TGTGCCAGCAGTCCAATTAGGGATGCTGAAGCTTTCTTT	CASSPIRDAEAFF
TRBV20-1	NA	NA	15	TRBJ2-1	TGCAGTGCCTACCCCCCGGGACTCTCATACAATGAGCAGTTCTTC	CSAYPPGLSYNEQFF
TRBV20-1	few	NA	11	TRBJ2-5	TGCAGTGCTAATCCCCAAGAGACCCAGTACTTC	CSANPQETQYF
TRBV7-6	few	NA	14	TRBJ1-1	TGTGCCAGCAGCTTAGACATAGGCAACACTGAAGCTTTCTTT	CASSLDIGNTEAFF
TRBV7-9	few	NA	14	TRBJ1-1	TGTGCCAGCAGCTCGTCTCGTCACCCGACTATGGCTTTCTTT	CASSSSRHPTMAFF
TRBV20-1	few	NA	17	TRBJ1-6	TGCAGTGCTAGAGATATAAGTGAGAGCTCCTATAATTCACCCCTCCACTTT	CSARDISESSYNSPLHF
TRBV4-1	few	TRBD1	13	TRBJ1-1	TGCGCCAGCAGCCATAATTGGGACAGTGAAGCTTTCTTT	CASSHNWDSEAFF
TRBV10-3	few	NA	15	TRBJ1-5	TGTGCCATCAGTGAGTCAGGGACGGCCAATCAGCCCCAGCATTTT	CAISESGTANQPQHF
TRBV4-3	NA	NA	14	TRBJ1-6	TGCGCCAGCAGCCAAGGAGGCGTTAATTCACCCCTCCACTTT	CASSQGGVNSPLHF
TRBV7-3	few	NA	14	TRBJ1-1	TGTGCCAGCAGCCCCGGGCCTGCTTCCACTGAAGCTTTCTTT	CASSPGPASTEAFF
TRBV6-1	NA	NA	16	TRBJ2-7	TGTGCCAGCAGTGAAGCGGGCACAGGAAAAAAATACGAGCAGTACTTC	CASSEAGTGKKYEQYF
TRBV24-1	many	NA	14	TRBJ1-5	TGTGCCACCAGTGAAGGACACGTCAATCAGCCCCAGCATTTT	CATSEGHVNQPQHF
TRBV7-2	NA	TRBD2	15	TRBJ2-7	TGTGCCAGCAGCAGGACTAGCGGGAGGGAATACGAGCAGTACTTC	CASSRTSGREYEQYF
TRBV4-3	NA	TRBD1	16	TRBJ2-2	TGCGCCAGCAGCCAAGATTACACAGGGACAGCCGGGGAGCTGTTTTTT	CASSQDYTGTAGELFF
TRBV6-1	NA	TRBD1	17	TRBJ2-1	TGTGCCAGCACCCACAGAAAGGGGCAGGGGGACTACAATGAGCAGTTCTTC	CASTHRKGQGDYNEQFF
TRBV7-2	NA	NA	11	TRBJ2-5	TGTGCCAGCAGCGGGTGGGAGACCCAGTACTTC	CASSGWETQYF
TRBV6-1	many	TRBD2	15	TRBJ2-5	TGTGCCAGCAGTTTGGGACTAGCGGTTCAAGAGACCCAGTACTTC	CASSLGLAVQETQYF